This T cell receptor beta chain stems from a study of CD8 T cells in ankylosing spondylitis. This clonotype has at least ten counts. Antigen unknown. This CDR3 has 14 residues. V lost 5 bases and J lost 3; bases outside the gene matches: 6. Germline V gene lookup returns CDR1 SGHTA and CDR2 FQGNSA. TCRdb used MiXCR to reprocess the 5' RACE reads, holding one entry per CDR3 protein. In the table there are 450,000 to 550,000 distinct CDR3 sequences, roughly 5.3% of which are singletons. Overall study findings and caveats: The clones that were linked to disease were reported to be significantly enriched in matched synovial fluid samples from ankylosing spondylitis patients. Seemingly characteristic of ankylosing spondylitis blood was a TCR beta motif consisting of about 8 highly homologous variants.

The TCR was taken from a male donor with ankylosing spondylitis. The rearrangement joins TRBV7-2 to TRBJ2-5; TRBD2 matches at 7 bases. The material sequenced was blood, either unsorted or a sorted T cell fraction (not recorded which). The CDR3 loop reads CASSPWGGEETQYF. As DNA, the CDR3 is TGTGCCAGCAGCCCGTGGGGGGGGGAAGAGACCCAGTACTTC.